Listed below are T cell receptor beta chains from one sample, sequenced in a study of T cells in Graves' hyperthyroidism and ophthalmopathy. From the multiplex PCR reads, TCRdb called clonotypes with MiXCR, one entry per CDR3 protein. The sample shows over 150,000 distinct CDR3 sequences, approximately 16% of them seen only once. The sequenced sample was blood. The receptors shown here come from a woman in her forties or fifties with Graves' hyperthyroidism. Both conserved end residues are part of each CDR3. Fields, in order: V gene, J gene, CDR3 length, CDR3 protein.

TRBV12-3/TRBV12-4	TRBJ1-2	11	CASSLSGDNTF
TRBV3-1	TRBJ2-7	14	CASSGLSLPFLQYF
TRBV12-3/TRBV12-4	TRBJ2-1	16	CASSWKGDWTSIEQFF
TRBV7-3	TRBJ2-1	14	CASSLIGGDNEQFF
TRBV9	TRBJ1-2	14	CASSVGLSPNGYTF
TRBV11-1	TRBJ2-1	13	CASSLEENNEQFF
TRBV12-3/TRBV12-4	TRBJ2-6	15	CASSLEGTGANVLTF
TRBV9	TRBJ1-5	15	CASSVRGDSNQPQHF
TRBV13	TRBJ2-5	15	CASSLVGGGQETQYF
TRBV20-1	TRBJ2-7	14	CSARVLGLAYEQYF
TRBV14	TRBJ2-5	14	CASSRADWSSTQYF
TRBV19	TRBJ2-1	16	CASSSWGRSSYNEQFF
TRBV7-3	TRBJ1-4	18	CASSFRDRGLYANEKLFF
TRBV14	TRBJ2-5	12	CASSPSVGTQYF
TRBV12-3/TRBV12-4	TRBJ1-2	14	CASSPMTGVGGYTF
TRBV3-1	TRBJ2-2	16	CASSHWVLQNTGELFF
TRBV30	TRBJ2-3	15	CAWSVAGGRTDTQYF
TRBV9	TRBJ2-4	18	CASSANPSGFSAKNIQYF
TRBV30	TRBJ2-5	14	CAWTFRDGKETQYF
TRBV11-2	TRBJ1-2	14	CASRTGEDLGHGTF
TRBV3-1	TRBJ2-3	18	CASSQERTAGVDTDTQYF
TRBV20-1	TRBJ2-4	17	CSARDQIAGVAKNIQYF
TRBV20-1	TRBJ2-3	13	CSEGRRGTDTQYF
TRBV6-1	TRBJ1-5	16	CASSRSGTGDNQPQHF
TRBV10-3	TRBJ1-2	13	CAISVLPMYGYTF
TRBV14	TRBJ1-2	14	CASSPDGLGGGYTF
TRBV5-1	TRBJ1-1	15	CASSLAERAASEAFF
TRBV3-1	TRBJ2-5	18	CASSKREVFGTPGETQYF
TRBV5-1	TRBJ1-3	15	CASSPTQESGNTIYF
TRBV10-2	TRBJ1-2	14	CASTHTGPGYGYTF
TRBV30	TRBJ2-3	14	CAWSVSRLGHTQYF
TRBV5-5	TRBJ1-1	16	CASSLHPTGRDTEAFF
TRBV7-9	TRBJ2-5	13	CASSLGSGETQYF
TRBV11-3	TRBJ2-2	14	CASSLRADTGELFF